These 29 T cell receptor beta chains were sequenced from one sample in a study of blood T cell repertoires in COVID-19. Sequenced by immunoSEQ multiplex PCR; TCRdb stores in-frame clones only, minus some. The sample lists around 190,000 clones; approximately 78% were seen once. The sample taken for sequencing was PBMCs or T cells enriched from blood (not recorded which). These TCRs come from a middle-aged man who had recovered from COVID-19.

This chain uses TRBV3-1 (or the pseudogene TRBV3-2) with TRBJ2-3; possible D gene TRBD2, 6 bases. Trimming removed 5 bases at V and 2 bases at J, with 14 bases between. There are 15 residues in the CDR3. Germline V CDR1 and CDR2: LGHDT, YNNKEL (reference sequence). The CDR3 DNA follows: TGTGCCAGCAGCACCTGGGGGACTGACACAGATACGCAGTATTTT. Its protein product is CASSTWGTDTDTQYF.

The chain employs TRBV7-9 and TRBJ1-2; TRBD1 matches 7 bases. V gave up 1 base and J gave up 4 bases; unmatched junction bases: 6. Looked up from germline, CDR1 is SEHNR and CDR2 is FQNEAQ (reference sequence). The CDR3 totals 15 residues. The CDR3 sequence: CASSLGGGQSYGYTF. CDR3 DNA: TGTGCCAGCAGCTTAGGAGGGGGACAGTCCTATGGCTACACCTTC.

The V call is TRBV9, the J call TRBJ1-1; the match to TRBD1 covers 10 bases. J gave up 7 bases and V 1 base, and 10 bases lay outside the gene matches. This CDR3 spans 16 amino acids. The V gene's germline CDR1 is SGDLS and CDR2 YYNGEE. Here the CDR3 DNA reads TGTGCCAGCAGCGTAATGGGACAGGGGAAGGAGGGTGAAGCTTTCTTT. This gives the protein CASSVMGQGKEGEAFF. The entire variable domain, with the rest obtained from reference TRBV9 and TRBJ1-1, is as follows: DSGVTQTPKHLITATGQRVTLRCSPRSGDLSVYWYQQSLDQGLQFLIQYYNGEERAKGNILERFSAQQFPDLHSELNLSSLELGDSALYFCASSVMGQGKEGEAFFGQGTRLTVV.

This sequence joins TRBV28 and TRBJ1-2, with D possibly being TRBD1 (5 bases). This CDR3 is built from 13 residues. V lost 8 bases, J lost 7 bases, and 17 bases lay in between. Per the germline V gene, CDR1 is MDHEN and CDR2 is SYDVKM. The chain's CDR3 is CASVGGDLSGYTF. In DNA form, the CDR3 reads TGTGCCAGCGTAGGAGGGGATTTGAGTGGCTACACCTTC.

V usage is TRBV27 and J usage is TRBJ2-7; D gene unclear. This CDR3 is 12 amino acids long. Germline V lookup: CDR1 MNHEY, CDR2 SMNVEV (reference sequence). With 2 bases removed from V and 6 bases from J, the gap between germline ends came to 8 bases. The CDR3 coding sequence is TGTGCCAGCAGTTTAGAACAGAGCGAGCAGTACTTC. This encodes CASSLEQSEQYF.

The CDR3, as DNA: TGCAGCGTTGCCCCGGGTGTCAACACTGAAGCTTTCTTT. Its translation: CSVAPGVNTEAFF. The chain carries TRBV29-1 and TRBJ1-1; D not resolved. V gave up 4 bases and J gave up 2 bases, with 11 bases separating them. Germline V lookup: CDR1 SQVTM, CDR2 ANQGSEA. The CDR3 length is 13 residues. The full variable domain, rest sourced from reference TRBV29-1 and TRBJ1-1, is SAVISQKPSRDICQRGTSLTIQCQVDSQVTMMFWYRQQPGQSLTLIATANQGSEATYESGFVIDKFPISRPNLTFSTLTVSNMSPEDSSIYLCSVAPGVNTEAFFGQGTRLTVV.

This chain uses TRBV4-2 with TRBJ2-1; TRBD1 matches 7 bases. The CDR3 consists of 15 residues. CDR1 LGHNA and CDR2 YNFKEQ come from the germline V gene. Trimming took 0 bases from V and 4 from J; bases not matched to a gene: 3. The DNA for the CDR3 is TGTGCCAGCAGCCAAGAGGGGGACAGATACAATGAGCAGTTCTTC. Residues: CASSQEGDRYNEQFF.

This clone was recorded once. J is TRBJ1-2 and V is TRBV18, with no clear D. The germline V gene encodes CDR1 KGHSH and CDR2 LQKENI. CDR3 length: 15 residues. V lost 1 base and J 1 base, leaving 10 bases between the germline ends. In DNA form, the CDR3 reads TGTGCCAGCTCACCACTACAAAGTCTTAACTATGGCTACACCTTC. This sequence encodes CASSPLQSLNYGYTF. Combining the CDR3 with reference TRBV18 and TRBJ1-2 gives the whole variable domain NAGVMQNPRHLVRRRGQEARLRCSPMKGHSHVYWYRQLPEEGLKFMVYLQKENIIDESGMPKERFSAEFPKEGPSILRIQQVVRGDSAAYFCASSPLQSLNYGYTFGSGTRLTVV.

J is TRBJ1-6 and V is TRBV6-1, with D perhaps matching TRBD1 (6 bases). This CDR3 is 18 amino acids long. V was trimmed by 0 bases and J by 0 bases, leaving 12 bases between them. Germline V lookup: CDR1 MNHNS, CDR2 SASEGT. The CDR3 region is CASSEARQGHSYNSPLHF. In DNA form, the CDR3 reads TGTGCCAGCAGTGAAGCGCGGCAGGGACACTCCTATAATTCACCCCTCCACTTT.

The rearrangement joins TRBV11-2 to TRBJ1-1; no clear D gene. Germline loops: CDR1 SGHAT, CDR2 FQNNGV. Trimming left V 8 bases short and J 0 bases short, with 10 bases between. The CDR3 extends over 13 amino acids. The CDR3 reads CASSLSVNTEAFF. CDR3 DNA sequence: TGTGCCAGCTCTCTGTCGGTGAACACTGAAGCTTTCTTT.

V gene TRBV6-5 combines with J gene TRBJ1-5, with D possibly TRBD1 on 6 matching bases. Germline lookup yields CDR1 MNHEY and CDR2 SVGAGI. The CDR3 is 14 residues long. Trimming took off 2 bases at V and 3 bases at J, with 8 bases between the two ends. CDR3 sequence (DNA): TGTGCCAGCAGTTACACAGGGTACAATCAGCCCCAGCATTTT. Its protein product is CASSYTGYNQPQHF.

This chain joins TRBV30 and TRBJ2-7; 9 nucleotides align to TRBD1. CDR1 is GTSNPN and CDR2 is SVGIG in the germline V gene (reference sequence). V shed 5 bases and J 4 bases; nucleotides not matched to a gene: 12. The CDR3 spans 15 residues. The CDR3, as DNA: TGTGCCTGGGCTAAACCGGACAGGGGCCTTTACGAGCAGTACTTC. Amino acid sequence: CAWAKPDRGLYEQYF. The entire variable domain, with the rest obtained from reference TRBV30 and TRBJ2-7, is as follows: SQTIHQWPATLVQPVGSPLSLECTVEGTSNPNLYWYRQAAGRGLQLLFYSVGIGQISSEVPQNLSASRPQDRQFILSSKKLLLSDSGFYLCAWAKPDRGLYEQYFGPGTRLTVT.

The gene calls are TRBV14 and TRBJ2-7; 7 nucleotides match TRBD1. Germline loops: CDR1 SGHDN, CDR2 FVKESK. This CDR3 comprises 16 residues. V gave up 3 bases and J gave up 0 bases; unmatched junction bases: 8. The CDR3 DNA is TGTGCCAGCAGCCAGATCGGACAGGAACACTCCTACGAGCAGTACTTC. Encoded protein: CASSQIGQEHSYEQYF.

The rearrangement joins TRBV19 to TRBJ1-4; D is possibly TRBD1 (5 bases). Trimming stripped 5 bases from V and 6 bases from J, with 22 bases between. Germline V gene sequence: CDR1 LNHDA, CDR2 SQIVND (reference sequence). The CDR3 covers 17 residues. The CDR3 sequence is CASSPIPPQGWHEKLFF. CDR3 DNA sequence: TGTGCCAGTAGTCCAATCCCCCCCCAGGGATGGCATGAAAAACTGTTTTTT.

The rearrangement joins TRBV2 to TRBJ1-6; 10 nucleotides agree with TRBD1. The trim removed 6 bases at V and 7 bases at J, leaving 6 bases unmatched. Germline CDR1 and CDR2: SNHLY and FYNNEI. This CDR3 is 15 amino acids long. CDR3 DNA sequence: TGTGCCAGCAGGGACAGGGGGTACGGGAATTCACCCCTCCACTTT. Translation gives CASRDRGYGNSPLHF.

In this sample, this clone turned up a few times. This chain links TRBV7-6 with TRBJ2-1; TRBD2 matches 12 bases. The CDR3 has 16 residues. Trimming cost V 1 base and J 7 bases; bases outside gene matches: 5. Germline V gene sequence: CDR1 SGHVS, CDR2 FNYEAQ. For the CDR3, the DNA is TGTGCCAGCAGCTTAGAGACTAGCGGGGGATTTAATGAGCAGTTCTTC. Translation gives CASSLETSGGFNEQFF.

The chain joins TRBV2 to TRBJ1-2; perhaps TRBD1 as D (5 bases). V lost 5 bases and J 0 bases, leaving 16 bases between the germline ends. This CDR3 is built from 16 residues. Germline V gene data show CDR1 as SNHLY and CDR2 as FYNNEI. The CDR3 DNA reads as TGTGCCAGCAGTTCGGACACCATAGTTTCTAACTATGGCTACACCTTC. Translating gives CASSSDTIVSNYGYTF.

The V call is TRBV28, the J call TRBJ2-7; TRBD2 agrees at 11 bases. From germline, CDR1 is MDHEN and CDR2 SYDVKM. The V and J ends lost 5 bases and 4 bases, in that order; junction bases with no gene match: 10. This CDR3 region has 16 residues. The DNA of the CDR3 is TGTGCCAGCAGTACCTTTAGCGGGAGGGCTGGGTACGAGCAGTACTTC. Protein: CASSTFSGRAGYEQYF.

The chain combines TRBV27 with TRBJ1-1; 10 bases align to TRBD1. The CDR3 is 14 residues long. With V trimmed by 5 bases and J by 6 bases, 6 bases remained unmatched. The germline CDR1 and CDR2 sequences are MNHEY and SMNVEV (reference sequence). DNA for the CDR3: TGTGCCAGCAGTCCACGGGACAGGGGCGCTGAAGCTTTCTTT. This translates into CASSPRDRGAEAFF.

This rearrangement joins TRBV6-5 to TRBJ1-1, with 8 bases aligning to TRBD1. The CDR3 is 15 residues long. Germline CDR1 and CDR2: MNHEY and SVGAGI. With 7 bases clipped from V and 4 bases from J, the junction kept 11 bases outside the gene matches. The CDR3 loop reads CASIRPRTGTTEAFF. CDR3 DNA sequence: TGTGCCAGCATCCGACCCAGGACAGGGACCACTGAAGCTTTCTTT.

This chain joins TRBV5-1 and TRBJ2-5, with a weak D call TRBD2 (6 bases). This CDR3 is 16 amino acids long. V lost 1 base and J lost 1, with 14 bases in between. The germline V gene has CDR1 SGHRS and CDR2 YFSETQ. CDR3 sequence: CASSLLRGGVQETQYF. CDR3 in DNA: TGCGCCAGCAGCTTGTTGCGGGGTGGTGTCCAAGAGACCCAGTACTTC.

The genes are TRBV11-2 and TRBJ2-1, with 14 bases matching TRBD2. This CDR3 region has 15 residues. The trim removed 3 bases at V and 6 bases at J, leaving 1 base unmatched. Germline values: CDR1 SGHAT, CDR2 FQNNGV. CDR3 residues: CASSLGLAGANEQFF. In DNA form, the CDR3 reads TGTGCCAGCAGCTTGGGACTAGCGGGAGCCAATGAGCAGTTCTTC.

The CDR3 DNA is TGCGCCAGCAGCTTGGTGACAGGGGAACTGAACACTGAAGCTTTCTTT. Encoded protein: CASSLVTGELNTEAFF. This chain connects TRBV5-1 to TRBJ1-1, with TRBD1 identical over 8 bases. V shed 0 bases and J 0 bases; nucleotides not matched to a gene: 4. CDR1 SGHRS and CDR2 YFSETQ come from the germline V gene. CDR3 size: 16 residues.

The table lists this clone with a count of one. Here the CDR3 DNA reads TGCAGCGCAGCCACAGCCGGGGAGCTGTTTTTT. Translating it yields CSAATAGELFF. This chain connects TRBV29-1 to TRBJ2-2; D remains ambiguous. Germline values: CDR1 SQVTM, CDR2 ANQGSEA. This CDR3 comprises 11 residues. V lost 7 bases, J lost 6 bases, and 9 bases lay in between.

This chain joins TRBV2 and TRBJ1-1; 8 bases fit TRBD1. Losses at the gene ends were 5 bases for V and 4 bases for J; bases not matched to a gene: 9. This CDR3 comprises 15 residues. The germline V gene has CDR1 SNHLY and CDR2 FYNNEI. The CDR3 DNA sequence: TGTGCCAGCAGTTCTTCAGGGGGCCCCGGCACTGAAGCTTTCTTT. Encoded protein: CASSSSGGPGTEAFF.

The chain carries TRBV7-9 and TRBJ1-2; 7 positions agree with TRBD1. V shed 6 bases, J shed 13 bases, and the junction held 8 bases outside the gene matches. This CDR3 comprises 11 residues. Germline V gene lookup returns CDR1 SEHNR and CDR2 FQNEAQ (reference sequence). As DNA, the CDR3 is TGTGCCAGCAGAGCCGCGGGACAGTCCACCTTC. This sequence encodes CASRAAGQSTF.

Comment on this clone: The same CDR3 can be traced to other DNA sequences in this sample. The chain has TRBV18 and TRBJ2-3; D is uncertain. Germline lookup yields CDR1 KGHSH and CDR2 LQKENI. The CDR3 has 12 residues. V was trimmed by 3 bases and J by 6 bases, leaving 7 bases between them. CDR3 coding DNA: TGTGCCAGCTCACCCTCAGCGGATACGCAGTATTTT. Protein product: CASSPSADTQYF.

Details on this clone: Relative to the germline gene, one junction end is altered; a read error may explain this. Written as DNA, the CDR3 is TGTGCCACCAGTTTGAGCAAAAACATTCAGTACTTC. Translation gives CATSLSKNIQYF. The J gene is TRBJ2-4, the V gene TRBV2; no definite D call. The CDR3 totals 12 residues. Germline CDR1 is SNHLY and CDR2 is FYNNEI.

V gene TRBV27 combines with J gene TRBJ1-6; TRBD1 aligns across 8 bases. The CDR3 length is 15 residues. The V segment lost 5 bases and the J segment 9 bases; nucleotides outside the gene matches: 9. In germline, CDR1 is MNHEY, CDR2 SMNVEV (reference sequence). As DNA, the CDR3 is TGTGCCAGCAGTAGGGACAGGATAATTGCTTCACCCCTCCACTTT. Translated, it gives CASSRDRIIASPLHF.